This TCR beta chain was captured in a study of blood T cell repertoires in COVID-19. Study-wide background: T cells, B-cell-depleted T cells, or PBMCs supplied cDNA or gDNA.

The protocol was immunoSEQ multiplex PCR, while the TCRdb copy is restricted to in-frame clones and leaves out a portion. The sample lists about 160,000 clones; 65% to 80% were seen once. Per the germline V gene, CDR1 is MNHEY and CDR2 is SMNVEV (reference sequence). This CDR3 comprises 15 residues. V dropped 5 bases and J dropped 6 bases, with 18 bases sitting between them. The V call is TRBV27, the J call TRBJ2-3; D is possibly TRBD1 (6 bases). This sequence originates from a man aged 55 to 70 with acute or convalescent COVID-19. Sequenced input: peripheral blood. The CDR3 DNA sequence: TGTGCCAGCAGTCTTACCGGGACATCAGGCGATACGCAGTATTTT. Residues: CASSLTGTSGDTQYF.